Listed here are 8 T cell receptor beta chains from one sample, sequenced in a study of patients and donors after allogeneic stem cell transplantation. Using its own MiXCR run on the RT-PCR reads, TCRdb lists one record per CDR3 protein. The data hold 150,000 to 250,000 distinct CDR3 sequences, with 41% observed a single time. Sequencing used blood, either unsorted or a sorted T cell fraction (not recorded which). The receptors here all came from a human donor who was either an allogeneic HSCT recipient or a stem cell or donor lymphocyte infusion donor (not recorded which). It is not recorded whose cells these are; they may come from a transplant donor.

This chain's CDR3 is CASPDNEQFF. The CDR3, as DNA: TGTGCCAGCCCCGACAATGAGCAGTTCTTC. The chain combines TRBV7-9 with TRBJ2-1; D ambiguous. The CDR3 has 10 amino acids. Germline assignment: CDR1 SEHNR and CDR2 FQNEAQ (reference sequence). The ends were cut back, 8 bases at V and 5 bases at J, with 4 bases in the middle. Complete variable domain (other parts from reference TRBV7-9 and TRBJ2-1): DTGVSQNPRHKITKRGQNVTFRCDPISEHNRLYWYRQTLGQGPEFLTYFQNEAQLEKSRLLSDRFSAERPKGSFSTLEIQRTEQGDSAMYLCASPDNEQFFGPGTRLTVL.

This sequence joins TRBV7-9 and TRBJ2-4, with D possibly being TRBD2 (7 bases). Germline V gene data show CDR1 as SEHNR and CDR2 as FQNEAQ (reference sequence). The CDR3 has 16 residues. The V end lost 5 bases, the J end lost 1 base, and 15 bases lay between the germline ends. The CDR3 region has the DNA TGTGCCAGCAGCCCCTGGGGAGGGGGGGCCAAAAACATTCAGTACTTC. Translated, it gives CASSPWGGGAKNIQYF.

The gene calls are TRBV20-1 and TRBJ2-1; TRBD1 is a possible D gene (6 bases). In germline, CDR1 is DFQATT, CDR2 SNEGSKA (reference sequence). The CDR3 runs 15 residues. V shed 5 bases and J shed 1 base, with 15 bases lying between them. The CDR3 reads CSALNRDLSYNEQFF. CDR3 in DNA: TGCAGTGCTCTGAACAGGGATCTATCCTACAATGAGCAGTTCTTC.

The chain carries TRBV6-5 and TRBJ1-1; possibly TRBD1 for D (6 bases). In germline, CDR1 is MNHEY, CDR2 SVGAGI. The CDR3 runs to 14 residues. V lost 2 bases and J lost 5, with 12 bases in between. CDR3 region: CASSYAQGGTEAFF. CDR3 coding DNA: TGTGCCAGCAGTTACGCACAGGGAGGAACTGAAGCTTTCTTT.

Only a few counts were recorded for this clonotype. The V gene is TRBV12-3 or TRBV12-4, the J gene TRBJ2-3; 8 bases line up with TRBD1. J gave up 5 bases and V 7 bases, and 8 bases lay outside the gene matches. This CDR3 has 14 amino acids. The CDR3: CASNRQGRGDTQYF. CDR3 coding DNA: TGTGCCAGCAATCGACAGGGGCGTGGAGATACGCAGTATTTT.

The gene calls are TRBV11-2 and TRBJ1-1; D not certain. CDR3 length equals 14 residues. Germline CDR1 reads SGHAT; CDR2 reads FQNNGV. The germline V and J ends were trimmed by 0 bases and 1 base, with 6 bases remaining between them. In DNA form, the CDR3 reads TGTGCCAGCAGCTTAGAACGCTGGAACACTGAAGCTTTCTTT. Protein: CASSLERWNTEAFF.

This clonotype was recorded a few times. The rearrangement joins TRBV4-2 to TRBJ2-5; TRBD2 agrees at 7 bases. V shed 0 bases, J shed 2 bases, and the junction held 9 bases outside the gene matches. The CDR3 totals 17 residues. In germline, CDR1 is LGHNA, CDR2 YNFKEQ. CDR3 in amino acids: CASSQDVTGGRQETQYF. The CDR3 DNA sequence: TGTGCCAGCAGCCAAGATGTAACGGGAGGCCGACAAGAGACCCAGTACTTC.

V is TRBV9 and J is TRBJ2-2, with a tentative D call TRBD2 (5 bases). The V gene's germline CDR1 is SGDLS and CDR2 YYNGEE. The CDR3 is 16 amino acids. V dropped 1 base and J dropped 2 bases, with 12 bases sitting between them. The CDR3 region is CASSVLSEVNTGELFF. CDR3 in DNA: TGTGCCAGCAGCGTATTGTCGGAGGTTAACACCGGGGAGCTGTTTTTT.